This TCR beta chain was observed in a study of cytomegalovirus exposure and HLA in healthy donors. For the study at large: Researchers found that under 90% of around 400 genotyped donors fell within the Caucasian-associated ancestry cluster.

Concerning this clone: The antigen is unknown.

PCR primers comprised 60 Vbeta and 13 Jbeta primers. Assay: immunoSEQ multiplex PCR; the TCRdb copy retains only in-frame clones and omits some. This table has 150,000 to 200,000 clones, about two thirds appearing once. General study results and limits: The authors listed over 150 TCR beta chains as cytomegalovirus-associated. Owing to their indistinguishability, certain V segments, notably TRBV6-2 and TRBV6-3, were excluded.

When sampled, the donors appeared nominally healthy, though they likely had unrecorded immune exposures. The V and J ends lost 6 bases and 8 bases, in that order; junction bases with no gene match: 5. The CDR3 covers 15 residues. From germline, CDR1 is MGHRA and CDR2 YSYEKL. Sequences were obtained from PBMCs. This receptor was taken from a woman aged 18-29 years in good health and CMV-seropositive. The chain joins TRBV4-1 to TRBJ2-1; the match to TRBD2 covers 15 bases. In DNA form, the CDR3 reads TGCGCCAGCAGTCGGACTAGCGGGGGGGCAGATGAGCAGTTCTTC. Its translation is CASSRTSGGADEQFF.